This T cell receptor (beta chain) comes out of a study of cytomegalovirus exposure and HLA in healthy donors. Across the whole study: Findings of an earlier analysis included around 100 million unique TCR beta sequences from roughly 180 million T cells.

As concerns this clone: Its antigen is unknown.

The germline V gene has CDR1 MNHEY and CDR2 SVGAGI. V was clipped by 6 bases and J by 0 bases; unmatched bases: 7. CDR3 length: 15 amino acids. Primers included in the PCR were 60 Vbeta and 13 Jbeta primers. Repertoires were generated with immunoSEQ multiplex PCR, while TCRdb's copy carries only in-frame clones and drops some. The sample lists 85,000 to 90,000 clones, roughly 84% occurring once. Study findings and constraints: When the data were analyzed later, several of the most significant clusters appeared to be linked to common viral pathogens. The authors excluded some V segments, including TRBV6-2 and TRBV6-3, as indistinguishable. In most subjects, TCR beta sequences reportedly gave accurate predictions of HLA-A and HLA-B alleles.

The clonotype was recovered from a man aged 25 to 45 in good health and CMV-seronegative. The chain has TRBV6-5 and TRBJ2-7, with 8 bases lining up with TRBD1. The material sequenced was PBMCs. The CDR3 bases are TGTGCCAGCAGCCCCGGGACAGGACCCTCCTACGAGCAGTACTTC. Encoded protein: CASSPGTGPSYEQYF.